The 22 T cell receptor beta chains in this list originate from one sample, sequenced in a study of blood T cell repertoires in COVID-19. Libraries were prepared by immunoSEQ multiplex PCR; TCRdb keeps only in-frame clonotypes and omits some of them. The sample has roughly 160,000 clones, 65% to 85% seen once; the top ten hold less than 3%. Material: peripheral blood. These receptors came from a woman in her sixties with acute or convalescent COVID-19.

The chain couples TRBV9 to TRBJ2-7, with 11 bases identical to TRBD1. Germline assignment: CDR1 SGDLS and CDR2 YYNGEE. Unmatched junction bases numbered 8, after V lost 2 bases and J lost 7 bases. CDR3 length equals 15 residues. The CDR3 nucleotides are TGTGCCAGCAGCGTTGAGGGACAGGGGGTTCGGGAGCAGTACTTC. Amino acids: CASSVEGQGVREQYF. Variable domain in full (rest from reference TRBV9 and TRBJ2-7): DSGVTQTPKHLITATGQRVTLRCSPRSGDLSVYWYQQSLDQGLQFLIQYYNGEERAKGNILERFSAQQFPDLHSELNLSSLELGDSALYFCASSVEGQGVREQYFGPGTRLTVT.

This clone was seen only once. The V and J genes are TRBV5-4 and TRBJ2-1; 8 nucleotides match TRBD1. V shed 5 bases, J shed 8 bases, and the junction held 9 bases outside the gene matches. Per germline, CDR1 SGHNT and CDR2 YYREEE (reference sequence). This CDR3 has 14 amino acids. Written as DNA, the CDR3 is TGTGCCAGCAGTCCTCCAGGGGGCGTGTATGAGCAGTTCTTC. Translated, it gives CASSPPGGVYEQFF.

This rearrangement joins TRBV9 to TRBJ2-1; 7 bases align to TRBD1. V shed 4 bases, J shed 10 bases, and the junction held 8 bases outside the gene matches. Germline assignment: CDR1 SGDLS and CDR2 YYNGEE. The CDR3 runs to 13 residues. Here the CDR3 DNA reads TGTGCCAGCAGCCCTCGACAGGGTCGCGAGCAGTTCTTC. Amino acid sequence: CASSPRQGREQFF.

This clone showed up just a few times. CDR3 nucleotides: TGTGCCAGCTCACCGCTGGACAGGGACGAGCAGTACTTC. Translated: CASSPLDRDEQYF. The rearrangement links TRBV18 to TRBJ2-7; 8 bases align to TRBD1. The CDR3 runs 13 residues. V lost 3 bases, J lost 5 bases, and 3 bases stayed unmatched. Germline-derived CDR1 and CDR2 are KGHSH and LQKENI.

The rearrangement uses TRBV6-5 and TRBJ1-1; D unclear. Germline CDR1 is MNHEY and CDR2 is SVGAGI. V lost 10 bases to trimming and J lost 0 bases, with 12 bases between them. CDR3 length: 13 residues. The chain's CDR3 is CATGIVVNTEAFF. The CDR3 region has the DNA TGTGCCACCGGTATAGTGGTGAACACTGAAGCTTTCTTT.

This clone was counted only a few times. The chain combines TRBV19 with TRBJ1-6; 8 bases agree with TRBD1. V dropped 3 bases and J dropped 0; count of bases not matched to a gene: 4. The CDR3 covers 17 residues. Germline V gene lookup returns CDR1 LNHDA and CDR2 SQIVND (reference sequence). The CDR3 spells CASSMGTGGSYNSPLHF. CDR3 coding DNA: TGTGCCAGTAGTATGGGGACAGGAGGCTCCTATAATTCACCCCTCCACTTT.

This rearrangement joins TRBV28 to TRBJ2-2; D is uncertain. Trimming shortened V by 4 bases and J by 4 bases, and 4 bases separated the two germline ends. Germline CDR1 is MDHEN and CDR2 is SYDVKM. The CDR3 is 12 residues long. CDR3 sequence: CASSSVTGELFF. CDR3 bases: TGTGCCAGCAGTTCCGTCACCGGGGAGCTGTTTTTT.

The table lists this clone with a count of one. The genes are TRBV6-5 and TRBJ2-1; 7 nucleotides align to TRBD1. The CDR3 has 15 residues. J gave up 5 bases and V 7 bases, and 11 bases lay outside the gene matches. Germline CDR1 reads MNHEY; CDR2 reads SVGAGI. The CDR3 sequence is CASTQGQSVHNEQFF. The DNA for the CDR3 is TGTGCCAGCACCCAGGGACAGTCTGTCCACAATGAGCAGTTCTTC.

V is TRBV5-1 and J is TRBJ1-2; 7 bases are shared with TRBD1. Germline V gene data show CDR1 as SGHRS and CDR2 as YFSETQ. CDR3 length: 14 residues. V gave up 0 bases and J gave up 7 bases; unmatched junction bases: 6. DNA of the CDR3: TGCGCCAGCAGCTTGGTCGACAGGGCCGGTGGCTACACCTTC. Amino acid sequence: CASSLVDRAGGYTF.

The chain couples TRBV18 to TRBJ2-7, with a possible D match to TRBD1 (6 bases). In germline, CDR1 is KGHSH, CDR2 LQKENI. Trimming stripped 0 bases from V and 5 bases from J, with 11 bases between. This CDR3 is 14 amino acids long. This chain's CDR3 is CASSPPGGTNEQYF. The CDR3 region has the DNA TGTGCCAGCTCACCACCAGGGGGTACGAACGAGCAGTACTTC. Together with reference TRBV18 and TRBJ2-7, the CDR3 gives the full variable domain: NAGVMQNPRHLVRRRGQEARLRCSPMKGHSHVYWYRQLPEEGLKFMVYLQKENIIDESGMPKERFSAEFPKEGPSILRIQQVVRGDSAAYFCASSPPGGTNEQYFGPGTRLTVT.

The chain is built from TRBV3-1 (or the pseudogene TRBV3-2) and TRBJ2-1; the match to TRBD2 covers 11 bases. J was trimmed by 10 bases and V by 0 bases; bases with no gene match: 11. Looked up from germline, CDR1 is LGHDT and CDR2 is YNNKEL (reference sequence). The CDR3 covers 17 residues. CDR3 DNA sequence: TGTGCCAGCAGCCAAGATAGCCTAGCGGGGGGTGTCCGGGAGCAGTTCTTC. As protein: CASSQDSLAGGVREQFF.

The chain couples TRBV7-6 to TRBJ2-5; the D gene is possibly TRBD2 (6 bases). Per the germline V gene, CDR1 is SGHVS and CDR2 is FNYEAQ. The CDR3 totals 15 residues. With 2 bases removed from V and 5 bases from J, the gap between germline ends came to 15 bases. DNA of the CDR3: TGTGCCAGCAGCTTACTATCGGGGAGGTCGGAGACCCAGTACTTC. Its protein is CASSLLSGRSETQYF.

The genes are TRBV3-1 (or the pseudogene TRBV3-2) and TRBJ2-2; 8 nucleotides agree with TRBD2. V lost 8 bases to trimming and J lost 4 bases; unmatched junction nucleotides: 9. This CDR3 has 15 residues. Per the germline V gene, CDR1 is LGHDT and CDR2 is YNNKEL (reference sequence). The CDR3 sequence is CASGTGLAGTGELFF. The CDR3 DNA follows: TGTGCCAGCGGAACGGGCCTAGCGGGCACCGGGGAGCTGTTTTTT.

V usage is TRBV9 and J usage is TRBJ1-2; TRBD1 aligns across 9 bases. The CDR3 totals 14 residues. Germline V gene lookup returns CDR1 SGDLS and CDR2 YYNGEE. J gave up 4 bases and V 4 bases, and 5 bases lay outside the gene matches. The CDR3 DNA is TGTGCCAGCAGCAGGACAGGGGAAAGCTATGGCTACACCTTC. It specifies CASSRTGESYGYTF.

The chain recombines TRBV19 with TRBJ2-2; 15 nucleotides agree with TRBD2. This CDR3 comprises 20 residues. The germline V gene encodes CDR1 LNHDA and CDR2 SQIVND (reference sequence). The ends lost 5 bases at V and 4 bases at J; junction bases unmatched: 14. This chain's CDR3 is CASSPGLAGGALGATGELFF. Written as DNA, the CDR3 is TGTGCCAGTAGTCCTGGACTAGCGGGGGGGGCCCTCGGGGCCACCGGGGAGCTGTTTTTT.

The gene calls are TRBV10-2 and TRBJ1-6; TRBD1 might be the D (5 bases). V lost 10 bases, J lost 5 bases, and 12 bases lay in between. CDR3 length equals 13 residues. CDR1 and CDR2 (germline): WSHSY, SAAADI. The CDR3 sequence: CATSTANNSPLHF. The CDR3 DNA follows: TGCGCCACCTCGACAGCTAATAATTCACCCCTCCACTTT.

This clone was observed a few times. CDR3 sequence: CASSQLASNQPQHF. The CDR3 DNA sequence: TGTGCCAGCAGCCAATTGGCAAGCAATCAGCCCCAGCATTTT. V is TRBV4-2 and J is TRBJ1-5; no clear D gene. The CDR3 contains 14 residues. Trimming cost V 2 bases and J 1 base, with 6 bases left between them. Germline-derived CDR1 and CDR2 are LGHNA and YNFKEQ.

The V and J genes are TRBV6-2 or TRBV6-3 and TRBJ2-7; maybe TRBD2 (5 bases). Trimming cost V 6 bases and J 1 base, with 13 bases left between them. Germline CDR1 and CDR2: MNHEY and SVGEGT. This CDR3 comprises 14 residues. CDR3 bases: TGTGCCAGCAGCGAGGGTGATGGGTCCTACGAGCAGTACTTC. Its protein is CASSEGDGSYEQYF.

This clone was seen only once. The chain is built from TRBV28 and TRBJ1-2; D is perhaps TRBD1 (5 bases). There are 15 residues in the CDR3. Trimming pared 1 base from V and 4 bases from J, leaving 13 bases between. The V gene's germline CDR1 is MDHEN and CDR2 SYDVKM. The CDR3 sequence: CASSLFPGPGYGYTF. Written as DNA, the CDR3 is TGTGCCAGCAGTTTATTTCCAGGGCCTGGCTATGGCTACACCTTC.

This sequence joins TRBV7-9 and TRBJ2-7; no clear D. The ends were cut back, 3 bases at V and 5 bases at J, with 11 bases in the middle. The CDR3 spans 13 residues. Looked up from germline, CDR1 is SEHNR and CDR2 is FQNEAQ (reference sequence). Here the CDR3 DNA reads TGTGCCAGCAGCTTCCTGGGCAGCCACGAGCAGTACTTC. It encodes CASSFLGSHEQYF.

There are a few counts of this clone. The CDR3 sequence is CASSKRTGGKVNTEAFF. CDR3 coding DNA: TGTGCCAGCAGTAAGCGGACAGGGGGGAAGGTGAACACTGAAGCTTTCTTT. The chain is built from TRBV6-2 or TRBV6-3 and TRBJ1-1, with TRBD1 matching over 10 bases. This CDR3 is built from 17 residues. The germline V gene has CDR1 MNHEY and CDR2 SVGEGT. J gave up 0 bases and V 5 bases, and 9 bases lay outside the gene matches.

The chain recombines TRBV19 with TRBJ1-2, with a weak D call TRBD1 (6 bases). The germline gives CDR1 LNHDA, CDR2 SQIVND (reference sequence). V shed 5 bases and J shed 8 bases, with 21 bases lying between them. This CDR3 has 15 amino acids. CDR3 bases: TGTGCCAGTAGTCCTCCCCCACTACAGGGAAAAGGCTACACCTTC. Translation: CASSPPPLQGKGYTF.